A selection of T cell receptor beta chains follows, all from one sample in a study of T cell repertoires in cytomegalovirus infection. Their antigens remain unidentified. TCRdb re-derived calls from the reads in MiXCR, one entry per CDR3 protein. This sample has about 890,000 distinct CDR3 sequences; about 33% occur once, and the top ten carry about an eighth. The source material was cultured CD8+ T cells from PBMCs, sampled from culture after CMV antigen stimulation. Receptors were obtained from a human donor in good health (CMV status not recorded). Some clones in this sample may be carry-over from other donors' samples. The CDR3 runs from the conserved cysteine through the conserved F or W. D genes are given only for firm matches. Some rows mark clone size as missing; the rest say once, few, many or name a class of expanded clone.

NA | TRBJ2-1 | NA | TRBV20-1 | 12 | CSAGGTYNEQFF | TGCAGTGCTGGGGGGACCTACAATGAGCAGTTCTTC
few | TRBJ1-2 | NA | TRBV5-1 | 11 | CASSQDGGYTF | TGCGCCAGCAGCCAGGATGGTGGCTACACCTTC
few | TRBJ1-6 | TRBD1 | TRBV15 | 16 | CATSNPGQRNNSPLHF | TGTGCCACCAGCAACCCGGGACAGAGAAATAATTCACCCCTCCACTTT
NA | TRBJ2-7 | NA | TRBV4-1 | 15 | CASSPSAGGLYEQHF | TGCGCCAGCAGTCCCTCAGCGGGTGGCCTCTACGAGCAGCACTTC
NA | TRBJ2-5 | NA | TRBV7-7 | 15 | CASSRGTWVMETQYF | TGTGCTAGCAGCCGGGGGACATGGGTAATGGAGACCCAGTACTTC
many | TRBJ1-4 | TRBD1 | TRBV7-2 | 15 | CASSYTGGPNEKLFF | TGTGCCAGCAGCTACACAGGGGGCCCTAATGAAAAACTGTTTTTT
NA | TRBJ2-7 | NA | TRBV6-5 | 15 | CASSYSWDGYYEQYF | TGTGCCAGCAGTTACTCCTGGGACGGATACTACGAGCAGTACTTC
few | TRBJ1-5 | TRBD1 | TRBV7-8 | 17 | CASSLAGEGAVGQPQHF | TGTGCCAGCAGCTTAGCGGGGGAGGGGGCCGTAGGGCAGCCCCAGCATTTT
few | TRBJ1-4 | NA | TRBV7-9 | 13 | CASSFQGTEKLFF | TGTGCCAGCAGCTTTCAGGGAACTGAAAAACTGTTTTTT
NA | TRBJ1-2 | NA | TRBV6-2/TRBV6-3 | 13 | CASSYETAYGYTF | TGTGCCAGCAGTTACGAGACGGCATATGGCTACACCTTC
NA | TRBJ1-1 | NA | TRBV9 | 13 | CASRPLQGTEAFF | TGTGCCAGCAGACCCTTACAGGGTACTGAAGCTTTCTTT
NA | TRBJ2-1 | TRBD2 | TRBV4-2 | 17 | CASSHGLAGGSYNEQFF | TGTGCCAGCAGCCACGGACTAGCGGGGGGCTCCTACAATGAGCAGTTCTTC
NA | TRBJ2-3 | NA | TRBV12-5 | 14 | CASGLARYTDTQYF | TGTGCTAGTGGTTTGGCCAGATACACAGATACGCAGTATTTT
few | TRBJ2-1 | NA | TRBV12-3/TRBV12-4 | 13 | CASSLAGKHEQFF | TGTGCCAGCAGTTTAGCAGGGAAGCATGAGCAGTTCTTC
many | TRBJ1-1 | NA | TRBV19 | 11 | CASLWNTEAFF | TGTGCCAGCCTGTGGAACACTGAAGCTTTCTTT
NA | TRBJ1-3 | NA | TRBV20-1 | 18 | CSAKTGQPKESTGNTIYF | TGCAGTGCCAAAACAGGACAGCCCAAGGAGTCTACTGGAAACACCATATATTTT
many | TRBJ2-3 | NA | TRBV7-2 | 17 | CASSLDTSGPYTDTQYF | TGTGCCAGCAGCTTAGATACCTCTGGGCCTTACACAGATACGCAGTATTTT
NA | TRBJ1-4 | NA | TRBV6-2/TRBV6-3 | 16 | CASSYPGDGVNEKLFF | TGTGCCAGCAGTTACCCCGGGGATGGAGTTAATGAAAAACTGTTTTTT
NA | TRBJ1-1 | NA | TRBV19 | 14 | CASSISSQNTEAFF | TGTGCCAGTAGTATATCCTCCCAGAACACTGAAGCTTTCTTT
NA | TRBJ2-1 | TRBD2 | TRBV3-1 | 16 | CASSYRLAGGYNEQFF | TGTGCCAGCAGCTACCGACTAGCGGGGGGATACAATGAGCAGTTCTTC
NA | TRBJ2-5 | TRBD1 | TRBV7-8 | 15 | CASSIPGQVEETQYF | TGTGCCAGCAGCATACCGGGACAGGTAGAAGAGACCCAGTACTTC
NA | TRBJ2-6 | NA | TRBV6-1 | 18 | CASSEGRAAFSGANVLTF | TGTGCCAGCAGTGAGGGAAGGGCCGCCTTCTCTGGGGCCAACGTCCTGACTTTC
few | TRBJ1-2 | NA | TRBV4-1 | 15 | CASSQDGLTPYGYTF | TGCGCCAGCAGCCAAGACGGCCTAACCCCCTATGGCTACACCTTC
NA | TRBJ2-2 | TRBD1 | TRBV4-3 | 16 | CASSQKTGGATGELFF | TGCGCCAGCAGCCAAAAGACAGGGGGCGCCACCGGGGAGCTGTTTTTT
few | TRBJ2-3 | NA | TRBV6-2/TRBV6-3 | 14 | CASTDGGPADTQYF | TGTGCCAGCACCGACGGGGGGCCAGCAGATACGCAGTATTTT
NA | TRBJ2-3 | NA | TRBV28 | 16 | CASSPLMGPGADTQYF | TGTGCCAGCAGTCCCCTGATGGGGCCGGGGGCAGATACGCAGTATTTT
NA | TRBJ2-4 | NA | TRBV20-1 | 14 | CSARGQLAKNIQYF | TGCAGTGCTAGAGGACAACTAGCCAAAAACATTCAGTACTTC
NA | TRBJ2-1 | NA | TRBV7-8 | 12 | CASTVGPNEQFF | TGTGCCAGCACGGTGGGGCCAAATGAGCAGTTCTTC
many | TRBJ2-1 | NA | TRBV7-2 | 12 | CASSLSISEQFF | TGTGCCAGCAGCTTAAGTATCAGTGAGCAGTTCTTC
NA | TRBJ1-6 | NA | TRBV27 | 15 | CASTSAPSDNSPLHF | TGTGCCAGCACTTCGGCCCCCAGCGATAATTCACCCCTCCACTTT
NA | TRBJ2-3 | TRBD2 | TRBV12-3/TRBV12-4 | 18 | CASSLLSSGGGFTDTQYF | TGTGCCAGCAGTTTACTTTCTAGCGGGGGGGGATTCACAGATACGCAGTATTTT
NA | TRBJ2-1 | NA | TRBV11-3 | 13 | CASSPRLGVEQFF | TGTGCCAGCAGCCCCCGACTTGGTGTCGAGCAGTTCTTC
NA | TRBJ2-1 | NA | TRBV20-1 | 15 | CSATDKGGLQSEQFF | TGCAGTGCTACCGACAAGGGTGGCCTACAGAGTGAGCAGTTCTTC
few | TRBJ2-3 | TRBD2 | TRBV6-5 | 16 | CASSYSDSGGGNTQYF | TGTGCCAGCAGTTACTCGGACTCGGGGGGGGGAAATACGCAGTATTTT
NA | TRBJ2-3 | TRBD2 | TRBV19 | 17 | CASSYDLAGGDTDTQYF | TGTGCCAGTAGTTACGACCTAGCGGGGGGGGACACAGATACGCAGTATTTT
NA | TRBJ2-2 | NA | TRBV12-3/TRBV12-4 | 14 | CASSPDSATGELFF | TGTGCCAGCAGTCCCGACAGTGCCACCGGGGAGCTGTTTTTT
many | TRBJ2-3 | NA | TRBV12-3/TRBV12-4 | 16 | CASSSPDRHHTDTQYF | TGTGCCAGCAGTTCGCCCGACAGGCACCACACAGATACGCAGTATTTT
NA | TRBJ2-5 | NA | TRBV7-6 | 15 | CASSLLIGDQETQYF | TGTGCCAGCAGCCTTCTGATAGGGGACCAAGAGACCCAGTACTTC
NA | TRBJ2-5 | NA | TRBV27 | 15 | CASSFSGLYQETQYF | TGTGCCAGCAGTTTTTCAGGGCTGTACCAAGAGACCCAGTACTTC
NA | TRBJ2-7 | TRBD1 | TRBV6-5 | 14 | CASSYGDSAYEQYF | TGTGCCAGCAGTTATGGGGACAGCGCCTACGAGCAGTACTTC
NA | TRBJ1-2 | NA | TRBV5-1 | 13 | CASRLDKGYGYTF | TGCGCCAGCCGCTTAGATAAGGGGTATGGCTACACCTTC
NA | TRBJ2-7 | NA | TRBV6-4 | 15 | CASSARGRATYEQYF | TGTGCCAGCAGTGCCCGGGGCAGGGCTACCTACGAGCAGTACTTC
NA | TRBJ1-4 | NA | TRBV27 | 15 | CASSLSGGFGEKLFF | TGTGCCAGCAGTTTATCCGGGGGCTTTGGTGAAAAACTGTTTTTT
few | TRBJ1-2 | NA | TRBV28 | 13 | CASSLPRDYGYTF | TGTGCCAGCAGTCTTCCGAGGGACTATGGCTACACCTTC
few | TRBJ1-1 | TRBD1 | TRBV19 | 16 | CASSIPGQGLNTEAFF | TGTGCCAGTAGTATTCCCGGACAGGGATTGAACACTGAAGCTTTCTTT
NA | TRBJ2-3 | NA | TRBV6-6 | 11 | CASRRDISQYF | TGTGCCAGCAGACGGGACATATCGCAGTATTTT
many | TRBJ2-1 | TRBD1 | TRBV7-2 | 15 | CASSLGDRDYNEQFF | TGTGCCAGCAGCTTAGGGGACAGGGACTACAATGAGCAGTTCTTC
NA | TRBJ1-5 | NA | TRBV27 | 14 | CASSSIGSNQPQHF | TGTGCCAGCAGCTCAATCGGGAGCAATCAGCCCCAGCATTTT
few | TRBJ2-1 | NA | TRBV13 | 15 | CASTSAHNFYNEQFF | TGTGCCAGCACCTCAGCACACAATTTTTACAATGAGCAGTTCTTC